This T cell receptor (beta chain) originates from a study of CD8 T cells in Susac syndrome. With random hexamers, 0.5 to 1 ug RNA was reverse transcribed. TCRdb re-called the immunoSEQ multiplex PCR reads through MiXCR, storing one row per CDR3 protein. The sample holds some 100,000 distinct CDR3 sequences, less than 97% seen once. This CDR3 is built from 16 residues. The germline CDR1 and CDR2 sequences are MDHEN and SYDVKM. V was trimmed by 6 bases and J by 3 bases, leaving 20 bases between them. Peripheral blood CD8+ and CD4+ T cells were profiled by TCR beta sequencing. CD8+ and CD4+ T cells were negatively isolated; TEMRA cells were FACS-enriched.

The chain combines TRBV28 with TRBJ1-1; D is possibly TRBD1 (5 bases). The material sequenced was CD4+ T cells from PBMCs. The source is a human donor in good health. The CDR3 region is CASSSPPGRGDTEAFF. The CDR3 DNA reads TGTGCCAGCAGCTCACCTCCGGGACGGGGGGACACTGAAGCTTTCTTT.